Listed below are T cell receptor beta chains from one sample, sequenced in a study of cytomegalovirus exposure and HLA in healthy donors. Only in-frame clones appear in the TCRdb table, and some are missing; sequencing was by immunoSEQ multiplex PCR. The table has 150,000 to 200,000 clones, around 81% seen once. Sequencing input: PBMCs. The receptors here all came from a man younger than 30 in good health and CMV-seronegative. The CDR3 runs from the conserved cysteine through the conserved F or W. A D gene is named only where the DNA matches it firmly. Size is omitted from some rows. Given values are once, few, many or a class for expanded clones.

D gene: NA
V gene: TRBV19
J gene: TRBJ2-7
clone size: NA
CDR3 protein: CASRDRSSYEQYF
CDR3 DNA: TGTGCCAGTAGAGACAGGAGCTCCTACGAGCAGTACTTC

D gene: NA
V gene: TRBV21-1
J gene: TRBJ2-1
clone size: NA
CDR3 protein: CASSRRQGARTSRPYNEQFF
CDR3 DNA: TGTGCCAGCAGCAGAAGACAGGGGGCGAGGACTAGCCGGCCCTACAATGAGCAGTTCTTC

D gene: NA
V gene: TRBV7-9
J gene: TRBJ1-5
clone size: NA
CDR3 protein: CSSSDGWGGNNQPQHF
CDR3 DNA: TGTTCCAGCAGCGACGGGTGGGGAGGAAACAATCAGCCCCAGCATTTT

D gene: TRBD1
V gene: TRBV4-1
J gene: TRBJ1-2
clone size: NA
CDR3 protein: CASSQEETRQGSYGYTF
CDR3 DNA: TGCGCCAGCAGCCAAGAGGAGACGAGACAGGGTTCATATGGCTACACCTTC

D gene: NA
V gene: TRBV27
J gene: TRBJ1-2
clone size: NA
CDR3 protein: CASSPTYRVQVYGYTF
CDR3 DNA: TGTGCCAGCAGTCCCACCTACAGGGTGCAGGTCTACGGCTACACCTTC

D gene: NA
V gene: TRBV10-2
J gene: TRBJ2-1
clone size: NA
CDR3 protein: CASSEMVAKISYNEQFF
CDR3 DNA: TGCGCCAGCAGTGAGATGGTAGCGAAAATCTCCTACAATGAGCAGTTCTTC

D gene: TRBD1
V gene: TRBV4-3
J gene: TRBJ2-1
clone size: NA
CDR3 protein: CASSLGGLISYNEQFF
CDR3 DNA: TGCGCCAGCAGCCTAGGGGGCTTAATCTCCTACAATGAGCAGTTCTTC

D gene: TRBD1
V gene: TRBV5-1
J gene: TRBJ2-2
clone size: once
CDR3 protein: CASSPQTGTTGELFF
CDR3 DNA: TGCGCCAGCAGCCCTCAGACAGGGACCACCGGGGAGCTGTTTTTT

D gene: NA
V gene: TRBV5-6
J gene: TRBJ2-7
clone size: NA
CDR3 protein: CASSFRVAASYEQYF
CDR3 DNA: TGTGCCAGCAGCTTTCGGGTTGCGGCCTCCTACGAGCAGTACTTC

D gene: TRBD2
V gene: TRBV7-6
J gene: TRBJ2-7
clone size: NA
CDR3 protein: CASSLWASGAKSYEQYF
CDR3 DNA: TGTGCCAGCAGCTTATGGGCTAGCGGGGCAAAATCCTACGAGCAGTACTTC

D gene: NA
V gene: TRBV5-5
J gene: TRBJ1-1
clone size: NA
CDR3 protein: CASSRSGVLKQAFF
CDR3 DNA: TGTGCCAGCAGCCGATCGGGGGTTTTGAAACAAGCTTTCTTT

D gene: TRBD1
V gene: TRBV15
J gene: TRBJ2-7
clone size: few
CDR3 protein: CATSRLQGLEQYF
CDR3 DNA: TGTGCCACCAGCAGGCTACAGGGGCTCGAGCAGTACTTC

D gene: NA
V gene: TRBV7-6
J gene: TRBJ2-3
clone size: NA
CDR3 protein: CASSLRPLGTSSTDTQYF
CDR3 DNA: TGTGCCAGCAGTCTACGTCCCCTCGGGACTTCTAGCACAGATACGCAGTATTTT

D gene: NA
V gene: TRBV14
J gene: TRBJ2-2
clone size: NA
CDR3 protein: CASSQDRRQVNTGELFF
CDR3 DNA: TGTGCCAGCAGCCAAGATCGCCGGCAGGTGAACACCGGGGAGCTGTTTTTT

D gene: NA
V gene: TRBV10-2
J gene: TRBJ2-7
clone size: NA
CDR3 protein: CASSEGLAGEQYF
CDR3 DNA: TGCGCCAGCAGTGAAGGTCTCGCGGGGGAGCAGTACTTC

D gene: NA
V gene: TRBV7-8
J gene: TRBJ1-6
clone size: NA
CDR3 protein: CASSLRGQVNSPLHF
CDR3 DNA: TGTGCCAGCAGCCTAAGAGGGCAGGTCAATTCACCCCTCCACTTT

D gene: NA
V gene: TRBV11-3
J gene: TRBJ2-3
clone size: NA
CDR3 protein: CASSLTPPDTQYF
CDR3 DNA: TGTGCCAGCAGCTTAACACCCCCAGATACGCAGTATTTT

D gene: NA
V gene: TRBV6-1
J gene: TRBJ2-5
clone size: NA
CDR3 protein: CASSEIPGKEETQYF
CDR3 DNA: TGTGCCAGCAGTGAAATCCCAGGGAAGGAAGAGACCCAGTACTTC

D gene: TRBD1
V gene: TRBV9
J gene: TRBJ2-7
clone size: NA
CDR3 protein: CASSVGQGVSYEQYF
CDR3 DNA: TGTGCCAGCAGCGTAGGGCAGGGGGTATCCTACGAGCAGTACTTC

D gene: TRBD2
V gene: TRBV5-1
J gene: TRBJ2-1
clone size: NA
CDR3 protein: CASSLAGGTSGGAVYNEQFF
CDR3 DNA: TGCGCCAGCAGCTTGGCCGGCGGCACTAGCGGGGGGGCCGTCTACAATGAGCAGTTCTTC

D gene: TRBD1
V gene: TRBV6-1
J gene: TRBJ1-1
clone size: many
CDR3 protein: CASRTPGQGRAFF
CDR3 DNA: TGTGCCAGCAGAACTCCAGGACAGGGCCGAGCTTTCTTT

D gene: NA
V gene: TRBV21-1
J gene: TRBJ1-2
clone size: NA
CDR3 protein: CASLGGFWGYTF
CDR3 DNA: TGTGCCAGCTTGGGAGGGTTTTGGGGCTACACCTTC

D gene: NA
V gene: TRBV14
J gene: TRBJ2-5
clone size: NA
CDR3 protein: CASSQGNRVSQTQYF
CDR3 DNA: TGTGCCAGCAGCCAAGGTAACAGGGTCTCGCAGACCCAGTACTTC

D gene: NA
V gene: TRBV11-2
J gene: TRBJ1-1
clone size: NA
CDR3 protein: CASSKPPNRSINTEAFF
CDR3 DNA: TGTGCCAGCAGCAAACCCCCCAACAGGAGTATTAACACTGAAGCTTTCTTT

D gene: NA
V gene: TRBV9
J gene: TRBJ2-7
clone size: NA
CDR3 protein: CASGADSSASYEQYF
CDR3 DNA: TGTGCCAGCGGCGCGGACAGCTCCGCGAGCTACGAGCAGTACTTC

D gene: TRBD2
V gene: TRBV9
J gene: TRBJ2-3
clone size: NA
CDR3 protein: CASSALGLAGVGDTQYF
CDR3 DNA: TGTGCCAGCAGCGCGTTGGGACTAGCGGGAGTAGGAGATACGCAGTATTTT

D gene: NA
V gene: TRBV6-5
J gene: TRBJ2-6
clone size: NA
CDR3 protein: CASSYAGLGANVLTF
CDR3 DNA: TGTGCCAGCAGTTACGCAGGGCTGGGGGCCAACGTCCTGACTTTC

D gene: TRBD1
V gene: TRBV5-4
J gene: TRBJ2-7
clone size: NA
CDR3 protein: CASSSTGAIPSYEQYF
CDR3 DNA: TGTGCCAGCAGCTCGACAGGGGCTATTCCGTCCTACGAGCAGTACTTC

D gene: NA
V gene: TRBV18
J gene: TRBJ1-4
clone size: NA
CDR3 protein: CASSRSRSNEKLFF
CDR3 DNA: TGTGCCAGCTCACGATCGAGGTCTAATGAAAAACTGTTTTTT

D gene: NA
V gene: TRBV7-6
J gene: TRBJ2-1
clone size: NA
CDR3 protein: CASSLGIANEDNEQFF
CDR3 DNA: TGTGCCAGCAGCTTAGGTATAGCGAATGAGGACAATGAGCAGTTCTTC

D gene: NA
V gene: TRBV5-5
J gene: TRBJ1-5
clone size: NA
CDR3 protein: CASSLAGTAINQPQHF
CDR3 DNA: TGTGCCAGCAGCTTGGCAGGGACTGCGATAAATCAGCCCCAGCATTTT

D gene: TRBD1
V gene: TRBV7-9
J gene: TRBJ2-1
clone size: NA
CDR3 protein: CASSLVQGAYNEQFF
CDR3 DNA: TGTGCCAGCAGCTTAGTACAGGGGGCTTACAATGAGCAGTTCTTC

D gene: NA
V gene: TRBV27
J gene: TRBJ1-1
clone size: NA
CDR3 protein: CASSAHREGAEAFF
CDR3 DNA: TGTGCCAGCAGTGCCCACAGGGAGGGGGCTGAAGCTTTCTTT

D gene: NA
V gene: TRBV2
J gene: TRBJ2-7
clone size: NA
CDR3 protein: CASSESGSFTYEQYF
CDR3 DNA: TGTGCCAGCAGTGAGTCGGGGTCCTTTACCTACGAGCAGTACTTC

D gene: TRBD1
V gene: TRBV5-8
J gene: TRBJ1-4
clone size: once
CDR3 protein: CASSDHRGKLDEKLFF
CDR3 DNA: TGTGCCAGCAGCGACCACAGGGGGAAGCTAGATGAAAAACTGTTTTTT

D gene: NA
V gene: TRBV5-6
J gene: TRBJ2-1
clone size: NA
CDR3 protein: CASSSLSTSIEQFF
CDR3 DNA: TGTGCCAGCAGCTCCCTTTCCACTAGTATTGAGCAGTTCTTC